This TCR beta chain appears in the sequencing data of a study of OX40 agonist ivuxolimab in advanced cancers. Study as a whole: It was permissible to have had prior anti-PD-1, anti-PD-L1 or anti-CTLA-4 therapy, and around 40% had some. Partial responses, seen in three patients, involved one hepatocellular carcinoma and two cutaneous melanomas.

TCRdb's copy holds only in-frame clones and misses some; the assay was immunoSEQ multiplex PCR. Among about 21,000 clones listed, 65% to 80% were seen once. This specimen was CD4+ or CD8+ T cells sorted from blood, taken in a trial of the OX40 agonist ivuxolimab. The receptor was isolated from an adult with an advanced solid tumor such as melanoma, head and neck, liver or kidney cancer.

The CDR3 DNA sequence: TGTGCCAGCAGGCGGACAGGGAACTATAATGAAAAACTGTTTTTT. This gives the protein CASRRTGNYNEKLFF. This chain joins TRBV27 and TRBJ1-4, with 8 positions matching TRBD1. CDR1 and CDR2 (germline): MNHEY, SMNVEV (reference sequence). The CDR3 extends over 15 amino acids. Trimming removed 6 bases from V and 4 bases from J; junction bases left unmatched: 7.